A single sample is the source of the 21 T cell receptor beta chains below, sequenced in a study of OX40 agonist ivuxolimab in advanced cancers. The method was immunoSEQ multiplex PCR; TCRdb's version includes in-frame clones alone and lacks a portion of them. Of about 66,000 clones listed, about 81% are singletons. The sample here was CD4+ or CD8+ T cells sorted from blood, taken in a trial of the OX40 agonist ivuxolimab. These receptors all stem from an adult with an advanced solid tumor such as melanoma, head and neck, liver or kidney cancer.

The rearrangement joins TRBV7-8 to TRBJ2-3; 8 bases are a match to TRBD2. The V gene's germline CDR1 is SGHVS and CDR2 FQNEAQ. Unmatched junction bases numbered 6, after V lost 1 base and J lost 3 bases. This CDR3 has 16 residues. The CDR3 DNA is TGTGCCAGCAGCTTAGTCGCGGGGGGCGGTACAGATACGCAGTATTTT. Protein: CASSLVAGGGTDTQYF.

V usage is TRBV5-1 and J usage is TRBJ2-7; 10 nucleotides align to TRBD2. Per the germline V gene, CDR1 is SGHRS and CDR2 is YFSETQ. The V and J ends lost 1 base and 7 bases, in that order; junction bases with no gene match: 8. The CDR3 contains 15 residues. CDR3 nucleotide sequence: TGCGCCAGCAGCTTGACTAGCGGGACCGCGGGGGAGCAGTACTTC. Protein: CASSLTSGTAGEQYF. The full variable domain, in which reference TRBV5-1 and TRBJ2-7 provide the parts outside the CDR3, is KAGVTQTPRYLIKTRGQQVTLSCSPISGHRSVSWYQQTPGQGLQFLFEYFSETQRNKGNFPGRFSGRQFSNSRSEMNVSTLELGDSALYLCASSLTSGTAGEQYFGPGTRLTVT.

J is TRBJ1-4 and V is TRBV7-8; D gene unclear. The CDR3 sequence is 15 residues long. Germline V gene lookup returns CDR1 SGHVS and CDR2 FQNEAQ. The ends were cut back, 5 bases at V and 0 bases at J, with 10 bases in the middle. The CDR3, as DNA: TGTGCCAGCAGCCGCGCGGTGGCAACTAATGAAAAACTGTTTTTT. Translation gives CASSRAVATNEKLFF.

The CDR3 loop reads CASARDRGNQPQHF. DNA for the CDR3: TGTGCCAGCGCCCGGGACAGGGGGAATCAGCCCCAGCATTTT. The chain has TRBV6-5 and TRBJ1-5, with 11 nucleotides matching TRBD1. Germline assignment: CDR1 MNHEY and CDR2 SVGAGI. This CDR3 contains 14 residues. Unmatched junction bases numbered 4, after V lost 8 bases and J lost 4 bases.

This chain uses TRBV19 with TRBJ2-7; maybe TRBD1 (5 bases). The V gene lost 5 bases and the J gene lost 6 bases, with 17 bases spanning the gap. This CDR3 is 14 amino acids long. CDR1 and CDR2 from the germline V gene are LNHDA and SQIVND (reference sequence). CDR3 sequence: CASSQTEGFSEQYF. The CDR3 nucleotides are TGTGCCAGTAGTCAGACAGAAGGCTTTTCCGAGCAGTACTTC. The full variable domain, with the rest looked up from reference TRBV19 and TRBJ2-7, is DGGITQSPKYLFRKEGQNVTLSCEQNLNHDAMYWYRQDPGQGLRLIYYSQIVNDFQKGDIAEGYSVSREKKESFPLTVTSAQKNPTAFYLCASSQTEGFSEQYFGPGTRLTVT.

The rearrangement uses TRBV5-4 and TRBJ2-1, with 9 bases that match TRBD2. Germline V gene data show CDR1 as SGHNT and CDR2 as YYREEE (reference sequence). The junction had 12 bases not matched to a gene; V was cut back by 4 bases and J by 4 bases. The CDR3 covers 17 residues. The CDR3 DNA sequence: TGTGCCAGCAGCATATTAGCGGGAGCTAGCTCATACAATGAGCAGTTCTTC. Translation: CASSILAGASSYNEQFF.

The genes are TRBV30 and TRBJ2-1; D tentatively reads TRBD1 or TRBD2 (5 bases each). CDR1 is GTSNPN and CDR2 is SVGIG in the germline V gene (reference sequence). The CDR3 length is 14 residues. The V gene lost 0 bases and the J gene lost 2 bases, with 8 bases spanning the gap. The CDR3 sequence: CAWSVTGPYNEQFF. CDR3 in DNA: TGTGCCTGGAGTGTAACGGGACCCTACAATGAGCAGTTCTTC.

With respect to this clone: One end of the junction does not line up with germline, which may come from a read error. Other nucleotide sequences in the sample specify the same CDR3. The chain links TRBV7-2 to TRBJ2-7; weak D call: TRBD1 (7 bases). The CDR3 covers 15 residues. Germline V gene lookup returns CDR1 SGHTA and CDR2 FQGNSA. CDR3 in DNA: TGTGCTAGCAGCTTAGGCGGGACAGTAGCCTACGAGCAGTACTTC. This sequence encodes CASSLGGTVAYEQYF.

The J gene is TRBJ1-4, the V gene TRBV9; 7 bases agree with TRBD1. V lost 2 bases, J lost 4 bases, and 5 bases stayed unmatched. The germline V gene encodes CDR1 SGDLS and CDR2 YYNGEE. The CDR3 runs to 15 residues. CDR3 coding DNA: TGTGCCAGCAGCGTCCGGGACAGTCGTAATGAAAAACTGTTTTTT. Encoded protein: CASSVRDSRNEKLFF.

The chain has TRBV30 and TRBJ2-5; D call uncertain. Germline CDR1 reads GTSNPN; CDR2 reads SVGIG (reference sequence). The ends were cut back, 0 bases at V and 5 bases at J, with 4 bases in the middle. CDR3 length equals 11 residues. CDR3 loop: CAWSVAETQYF. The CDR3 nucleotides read TGTGCCTGGAGTGTAGCGGAGACCCAGTACTTC.

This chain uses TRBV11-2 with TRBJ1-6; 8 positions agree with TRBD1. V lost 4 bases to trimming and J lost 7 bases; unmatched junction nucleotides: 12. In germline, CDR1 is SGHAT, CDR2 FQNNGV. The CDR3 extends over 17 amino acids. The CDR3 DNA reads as TGTGCCAGCAGCTCCCGCGTCCAGGGGGCTAGCAATTCACCCCTCCACTTT. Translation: CASSSRVQGASNSPLHF.

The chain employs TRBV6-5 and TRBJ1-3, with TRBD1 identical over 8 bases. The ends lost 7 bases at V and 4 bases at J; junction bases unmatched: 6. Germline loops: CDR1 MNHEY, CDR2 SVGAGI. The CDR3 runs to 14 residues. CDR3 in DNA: TGTGCCAGCACTCTCGGGACAGGCGGAAACACCATATATTTT. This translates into CASTLGTGGNTIYF.

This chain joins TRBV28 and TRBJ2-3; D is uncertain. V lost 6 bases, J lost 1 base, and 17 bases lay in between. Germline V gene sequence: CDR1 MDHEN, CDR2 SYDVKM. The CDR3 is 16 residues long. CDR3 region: CASSRALSEGTDTQYF. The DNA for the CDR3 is TGTGCCAGCAGCCGAGCGTTAAGTGAAGGCACAGATACGCAGTATTTT.

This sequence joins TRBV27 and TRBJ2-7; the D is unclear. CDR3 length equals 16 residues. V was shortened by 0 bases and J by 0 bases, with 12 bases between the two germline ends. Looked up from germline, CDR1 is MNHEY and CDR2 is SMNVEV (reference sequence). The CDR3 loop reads CASSLSWLESSYEQYF. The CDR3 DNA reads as TGTGCCAGCAGTTTATCTTGGCTTGAGAGCTCCTACGAGCAGTACTTC.

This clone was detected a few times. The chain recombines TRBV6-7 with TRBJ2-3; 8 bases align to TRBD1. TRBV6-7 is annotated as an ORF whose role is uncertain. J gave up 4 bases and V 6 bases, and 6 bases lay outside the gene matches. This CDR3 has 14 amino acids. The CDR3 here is CASRGQGPADTQYF. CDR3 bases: TGTGCCAGCAGAGGACAGGGACCCGCAGATACGCAGTATTTT.

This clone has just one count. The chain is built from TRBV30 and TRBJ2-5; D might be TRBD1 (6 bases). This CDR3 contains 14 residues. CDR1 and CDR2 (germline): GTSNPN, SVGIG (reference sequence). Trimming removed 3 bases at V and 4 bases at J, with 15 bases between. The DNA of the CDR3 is TGTGCCTGGAGCGACAGGACTTTGGGAGAGACCCAGTACTTC. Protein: CAWSDRTLGETQYF. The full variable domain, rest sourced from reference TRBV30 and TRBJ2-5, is SQTIHQWPATLVQPVGSPLSLECTVEGTSNPNLYWYRQAAGRGLQLLFYSVGIGQISSEVPQNLSASRPQDRQFILSSKKLLLSDSGFYLCAWSDRTLGETQYFGPGTRLLVL.

Here the CDR3 reads CASSPIAGDSGNTIYF. The CDR3 DNA is TGTGCCAGCTCACCAATCGCGGGAGACTCTGGAAACACCATATATTTT. V and J are TRBV18 and TRBJ1-3, with D unresolved. Germline V CDR1 and CDR2: KGHSH, LQKENI. V was clipped by 2 bases and J by 0 bases, with 11 bases between them. The CDR3 is 16 residues long.

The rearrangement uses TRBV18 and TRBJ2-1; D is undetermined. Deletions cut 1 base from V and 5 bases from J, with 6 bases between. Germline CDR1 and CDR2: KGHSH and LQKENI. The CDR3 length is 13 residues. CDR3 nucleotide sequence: TGTGCCAGCTCACCACAACAAAACAATGAGCAGTTCTTC. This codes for CASSPQQNNEQFF.

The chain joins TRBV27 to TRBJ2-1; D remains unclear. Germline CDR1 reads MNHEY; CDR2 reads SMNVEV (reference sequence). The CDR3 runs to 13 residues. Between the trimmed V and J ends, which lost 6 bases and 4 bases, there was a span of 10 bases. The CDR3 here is CASSKFIYNEQFF. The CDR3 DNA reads TGTGCCAGCAGCAAGTTTATTTACAATGAGCAGTTCTTC.

The CDR3 region is CASSLDGRANTGELFF. The DNA of the CDR3 is TGCGCCAGCAGCTTGGATGGAAGGGCGAACACCGGGGAGCTGTTTTTT. The chain joins TRBV5-1 to TRBJ2-2; D not certain. Per germline, CDR1 SGHRS and CDR2 YFSETQ. The CDR3 spans 16 residues. V shed 0 bases and J shed 0 bases, with 9 bases lying between them.

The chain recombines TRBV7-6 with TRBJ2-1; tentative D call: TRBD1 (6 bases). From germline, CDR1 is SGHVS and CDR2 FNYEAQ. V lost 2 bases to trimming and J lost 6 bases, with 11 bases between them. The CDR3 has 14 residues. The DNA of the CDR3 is TGTGCCAGCAGCTTATACACAGGGATCAATGAGCAGTTCTTC. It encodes CASSLYTGINEQFF. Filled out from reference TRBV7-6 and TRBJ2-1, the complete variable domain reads GAGVSQSPRYKVTKRGQDVALRCDPISGHVSLYWYRQALGQGPEFLTYFNYEAQQDKSGLPNDRFSAERPEGSISTLTIQRTEQRDSAMYRCASSLYTGINEQFFGPGTRLTVL.